This T cell receptor (beta chain) came from a study of neurological immune-mediated disorders. TCRdb itself ran the 5' RACE reads through MiXCR, one entry per CDR3 protein. Of around 69,000 distinct CDR3 sequences in the sample, roughly 4.8% were seen once. Per germline, CDR1 LGHDT and CDR2 YNNKEL (reference sequence). V lost 3 bases and J 3 bases, leaving 10 bases between the germline ends. The CDR3 runs to 14 residues. The table lists this clonotype with many counts. What it binds is not known. Study findings and constraints: The expanded clones of different subjects shared no CDR3 amino acid sequences (suggesting private repertoires in all groups).

The chain employs TRBV3-1 and TRBJ2-3; tentatively, D is TRBD1 or TRBD2 (5 bases each). Sample: PBMCs. This TCR derives from a man aged 25 to 45 with multiple sclerosis. The DNA of the CDR3 is TGTGCCAGCAGCCAGAGGGACGGGACAGATACGCAGTATTTT. It yields the protein CASSQRDGTDTQYF.